These T cell receptor beta chains were read from a single sample in a study. Via MiXCR, TCRdb re-called the RT-PCR reads, giving one row per CDR3 protein. The sample records 550,000 to 750,000 distinct CDR3 sequences, 14% being singletons. Source material: memory CD4+ T cells from blood. The receptors were gathered from a female donor in good health, serving as a healthy control. Each CDR3 is given with its conserved first and last residue. D genes are given only for firm matches. Some rows have no size entry. The others give once, few or many, or a class for an expanded clone.

>.|TRBV5-5|14|.|TRBJ2-7
TGTGCCAGCAGCCCAACTTGGGGCCCCTACGAGCAGTACTTC
CASSPTWGPYEQYF
>.|TRBV7-9|12|.|TRBJ2-1
TGTGCCAGCAGCCAGGACCTCGGTGAGCAGTTCTTC
CASSQDLGEQFF
>.|TRBV28|12|TRBD1|TRBJ2-7
TGTGCCAGCAGTTCCGGACAGGGGGACCCTCGATTC
CASSSGQGDPRF
>few|TRBV3-1|13|.|TRBJ1-2
TGTGCCAGCAGCCAAGATTCCCTCTATGGCTACACCTTC
CASSQDSLYGYTF
>.|TRBV6-5|16|TRBD1|TRBJ1-4
TGTGCCACCCGACAGGGGGTGAGGGCGACTAATGAAAAACTGTTTTTT
CATRQGVRATNEKLFF
>.|TRBV7-2|15|TRBD1|TRBJ2-7
TGTGCCAGCAGCTCCCCTCGGACAGGTTCCTACGAGCAGTACTTC
CASSSPRTGSYEQYF
>.|TRBV3-1|14|.|TRBJ1-1
TGTGCCAGCAGCCAGGTCCTGGCGCTCACTGAAGCTTTCTTT
CASSQVLALTEAFF
>.|TRBV20-1|13|.|TRBJ1-1
TGCAGTGCTAGAGTCGGGACGAACACTGAAGCTTTCTTT
CSARVGTNTEAFF
>many|TRBV6-1|14|TRBD1|TRBJ2-1
TGTGCCAGCATTCGGACAGGAGGATGGTATGAGCAGTTCTTC
CASIRTGGWYEQFF
>few|TRBV4-3|17|TRBD1|TRBJ2-2
TGCGCCAGCAGCCAAAAGCGGCAGGGGGTACGCACCGGGGAGCTGTTTTTT
CASSQKRQGVRTGELFF
>.|TRBV6-1|14|.|TRBJ2-5
TGTGCCAGCAGTGAAGCGCACACCCAAGAGACCCAGTGCTTC
CASSEAHTQETQCF
>few|TRBV20-1|14|.|TRBJ1-5
TGCAGTGCTAGTAGAGGGGCAGGAGGGCAGCCCCAGCATTTT
CSASRGAGGQPQHF
>few|TRBV6-1|14|.|TRBJ1-5
TGTGCCAGCATTCTGGGGTCGGGGGATCAGCCCCAGCATTTT
CASILGSGDQPQHF
>many|TRBV20-1|12|.|TRBJ1-1
TGCAGTGCCACGGACAGGAACACTGAAGCTTTCTTT
CSATDRNTEAFF
>.|TRBV2|14|.|TRBJ2-3
TGTGCCAGCACCCCCCTAGCGAGCACAGATACGCAGTATTTT
CASTPLASTDTQYF
>many|TRBV7-3|14|TRBD2|TRBJ2-1
TGTGCCAGCAGCCTTCGGACTAGCGGGAGCCCCCCGTCCTTC
CASSLRTSGSPPSF
>.|TRBV27|15|TRBD2|TRBJ2-1
TGTGCCAGCAGTTTTAACGGGGGGTCCAACAATGAGCAGTTCTTC
CASSFNGGSNNEQFF
>.|TRBV6-1|16|.|TRBJ1-5
TGTGCCAGCAGTGAAGCTGCGCTGTATAGCAATCAGCCCCAGCATTTT
CASSEAALYSNQPQHF
>many|TRBV4-3|16|TRBD1|TRBJ2-1
TGCGCCAGCAGCCAAGATCCACAGGGGGCCTACAATGAGCAGTTCTTC
CASSQDPQGAYNEQFF
>.|TRBV27|15|.|TRBJ1-4
TGTGCCAGCAGTTTATTGGGGGCAACTAATGAAAAACTGTTTTTT
CASSLLGATNEKLFF
>many|TRBV18|18|TRBD2|TRBJ2-7
TGTGCCAGCTCACCATCGGGACTAGCGGGAGGCCGAACCTACGAGCAGTACTTC
CASSPSGLAGGRTYEQYF
>.|TRBV28|15|.|TRBJ2-7
TGTGCCAGCAGTTACCTAGGGGGCGGGGACTACGAGCAGTACTTC
CASSYLGGGDYEQYF
>.|TRBV6-5|13|.|TRBJ1-4
TGTGCCAGCAGCGGGGGAGTTTATGAAAAACTGTTTTTT
CASSGGVYEKLFF
>.|TRBV28|15|TRBD1|TRBJ2-3
TGTGCCAGCAGTTTAGTGACAGGGGGTACAGATACGCAGTATTTT
CASSLVTGGTDTQYF
>.|TRBV10-3|17|TRBD2|TRBJ2-2
TGTGCCATCAGTGAACTAGCGGGGGGGCCGGACACCGGGGAGCTGTTTTTT
CAISELAGGPDTGELFF
>.|TRBV20-1|15|.|TRBJ1-4
TGCAGTGCTAGAGATCAAGGGATGAGTAATGAAAAACTGTTTTTT
CSARDQGMSNEKLFF
>.|TRBV20-1|14|TRBD1|TRBJ1-6
TGCAGTGCTAGTGGGACAGGGGGCTATTCACCCCTCCACTTT
CSASGTGGYSPLHF
>.|TRBV7-6|16|.|TRBJ2-1
TGTGCCAGCAGCTCAATTGGGGGAGACTCCTACAATGAGCAGTTCTTC
CASSSIGGDSYNEQFF
>few|TRBV20-1|15|.|TRBJ2-6
TGCAGTGTCCCGACAGGTCACTCTGGGGCCAACGTCCTGACTTTC
CSVPTGHSGANVLTF
>many|TRBV6-5|14|.|TRBJ2-3
TGTGCCAGCAGCTCATATTCACGCACAGATACGCAGTATTTT
CASSSYSRTDTQYF
>.|TRBV7-9|14|.|TRBJ1-5
TGTGCCAGCAGCTTAGGAGGGAACGATCAGCCCCAGCATTTT
CASSLGGNDQPQHF
>few|TRBV6-5|15|.|TRBJ1-6
TGTGCCAGCAGGAAACAGCGACCTTTGGAGTCACCCCTCCACTTT
CASRKQRPLESPLHF
>many|TRBV7-2|14|.|TRBJ2-7
TGTGCCACATCCGGCCCTCTTATGCCCTACGAGCAGTACTTC
CATSGPLMPYEQYF
>.|TRBV20-1|14|.|TRBJ1-5
TGCAGTGCTAGGTACGTCAGTTCAAATCAGCCCCAGCATTTT
CSARYVSSNQPQHF
>.|TRBV27|15|TRBD2|TRBJ2-2
TGTGCCACCATCCCTAGCGGGAGAGGTAACGGGGAGCTGTTTTTT
CATIPSGRGNGELFF
>few|TRBV28|14|.|TRBJ2-3
TGTGCCAGCAGACTCGGGGGTGGAGGAGCTACGCAGTATTTT
CASRLGGGGATQYF
>few|TRBV6-1|13|.|TRBJ2-2
TGTGCCAGTAGAGTTGACCGTGTCGGGGAGCTGTTTTTT
CASRVDRVGELFF